The 20 T cell receptor beta chains reported below all come from one sample, sequenced in a study of CD8+CD57+ T cells in acquired aplastic anemia. Using genomic DNA as the template, TCR beta VDJ and CDR3 profiling was carried out. TCRdb reprocessed the reads via MiXCR and lists one record per CDR3 protein. In the table there are some 140,000 distinct CDR3 sequences, approximately 52% of which are singletons. Selection for sequencing was limited to patients who had shown CD8+CD57+ cell expansion by flow cytometry. The material sequenced was sorted CD4+, CD8+, or CD8+CD57+ T cells (not recorded which) from PBMCs. The receptor source for this set is a human donor with aplastic anemia.

This clonotype was counted many times. The chain is built from TRBV5-1 and TRBJ2-1, with D tentatively TRBD1 (5 bases). Germline CDR1 and CDR2: SGHRS and YFSETQ. Trimming took 1 base from V and 5 from J, leaving 10 bases between them. The CDR3 loop spans 14 amino acids. The CDR3 region is CASSLWGRNNEQFF. The CDR3 DNA reads TGCGCCAGCAGCTTGTGGGGCAGAAACAATGAGCAGTTCTTC.

V and J are TRBV20-1 and TRBJ2-7; 7 nucleotides agree with TRBD2. Germline V lookup: CDR1 DFQATT, CDR2 SNEGSKA (reference sequence). The CDR3 runs 12 residues. The CDR3, as DNA: TGCACTCCAGGACTAGGTAGCTACGAGCAGTACTTC. It translates to CTPGLGSYEQYF.

V usage is TRBV10-3 and J usage is TRBJ2-7, with 7 bases lining up with TRBD2. This CDR3 spans 10 amino acids. Germline CDR1 ENHRY, CDR2 SYGVKD. This CDR3 reads CASKERQGGV. In DNA, the CDR3 is TGTGCCAGCAAGGAGAGGCAGGGAGGGGTC.

This clonotype was seen a handful of times. V usage is TRBV19 and J usage is TRBJ2-7; TRBD1 is a possible D gene (6 bases). Trimming shortened V by 6 bases and J by 0 bases, and 15 bases separated the two germline ends. Germline values: CDR1 LNHDA, CDR2 SQIVND (reference sequence). This CDR3 comprises 15 residues. Here the CDR3 reads CASSETGYSSYEQYF. The CDR3 region has the DNA TGTGCCAGTAGCGAGACAGGTTATAGCTCCTACGAGCAGTACTTC.

This clonotype was counted at least ten times. The V call is TRBV20-1, the J call TRBJ2-7; perhaps TRBD1 as D (7 bases). CDR1 is DFQATT and CDR2 is SNEGSKA in the germline V gene (reference sequence). V was clipped by 5 bases and J by 3 bases, with 14 bases between them. The CDR3 is 13 amino acids. The CDR3 reads CSAPGGKYYEQYF. Here the CDR3 DNA reads TGCAGTGCTCCAGGGGGGAAGTACTACGAGCAGTACTTC.

The chain carries TRBV5-1 and TRBJ1-1, with D perhaps TRBD1 (5 bases). This CDR3 has 15 amino acids. Trimming stripped 4 bases from V and 3 bases from J, with 16 bases between. From germline, CDR1 is SGHRS and CDR2 YFSETQ. This CDR3 is CASSLRTRVDTEAFF. CDR3 sequence (DNA): TGCGCCAGCAGCCTGAGGACACGGGTGGACACTGAAGCTTTCTTT.

The table lists this clonotype with a few counts. This rearrangement joins TRBV6-1 to TRBJ2-1; tentatively, D is TRBD2 (5 bases). Trimming stripped 4 bases from V and 9 bases from J, with 16 bases between. The germline CDR1 and CDR2 sequences are MNHNS and SASEGT. This CDR3 has 14 amino acids. CDR3 loop: CASSGVWVRGEQFF. CDR3 coding DNA: TGTGCCAGCAGTGGTGTTTGGGTCCGGGGTGAGCAGTTCTTC.

This clonotype was found many times. The chain couples TRBV18 to TRBJ2-7; D remains ambiguous. The CDR3 contains 14 residues. V lost 3 bases and J lost 3, with 12 bases in between. Germline V gene sequence: CDR1 KGHSH, CDR2 LQKENI. This chain's CDR3 is CASSPLEKGYEQYF. CDR3 DNA sequence: TGTGCCAGCTCACCGTTGGAGAAGGGCTACGAGCAGTACTTC.

The chain recombines TRBV12-3 or TRBV12-4 with TRBJ1-2; no reliable D call. This CDR3 comprises 13 residues. Trimming took 6 bases from V and 5 from J, leaving 13 bases between them. CDR3 region: CASSLSPPYGYTF. In nucleotides, the CDR3 is TGTGCCAGCAGCCTAAGCCCCCCTTATGGCTACACCTTC.

This clonotype was observed at least ten times. The CDR3 sequence: CASSQDRTGALYEQYF. Here the CDR3 DNA reads TGTGCCAGCAGCCAAGATCGGACCGGGGCTCTCTACGAGCAGTACTTC. The chain joins TRBV4-2 to TRBJ2-7, with D perhaps TRBD1 or TRBD2 (5 bases each). The CDR3 is 16 amino acids. The V and J ends lost 0 bases and 3 bases respectively, with 15 bases between them. Germline CDR1 is LGHNA and CDR2 is YNFKEQ.

The gene calls are TRBV20-1 and TRBJ1-1; D uncertain. Trimming removed 0 bases at V and 4 bases at J, with 24 bases between. Germline V gene sequence: CDR1 DFQATT, CDR2 SNEGSKA (reference sequence). The CDR3 totals 18 residues. The CDR3 spells CSARDPRERAGGVTEAFF. Here the CDR3 DNA reads TGCAGTGCTAGAGACCCACGGGAACGGGCAGGTGGGGTCACTGAAGCTTTCTTT.

This clonotype has a count of ten or more. The genes are TRBV7-9 and TRBJ1-6; D not certain. V lost 5 bases to trimming and J lost 7 bases, with 12 bases between them. The germline V gene encodes CDR1 SEHNR and CDR2 FQNEAQ (reference sequence). CDR3 length equals 14 residues. DNA for the CDR3: TGTGCCAGCAGCACCCCCTTTGGAAATTCACCCCTCCACTTT. It yields the protein CASSTPFGNSPLHF. Together with reference TRBV7-9 and TRBJ1-6, the CDR3 gives the full variable domain: DTGVSQNPRHKITKRGQNVTFRCDPISEHNRLYWYRQTLGQGPEFLTYFQNEAQLEKSRLLSDRFSAERPKGSFSTLEIQRTEQGDSAMYLCASSTPFGNSPLHFGNGTRLTVT.

Note on this clonotype: It may be a read error: a sequence one base away is much more abundant. The CDR3 end shows no conserved phenylalanine or tryptophan, and so a read error is likely. The V and J genes are TRBV6-1 and TRBJ1-5; 7 bases align to TRBD1. V lost 6 bases to trimming and J lost 2 bases; unmatched junction nucleotides: 4. The CDR3 extends over 14 amino acids. Germline CDR1 and CDR2: MNHNS and SASEGT. For the CDR3, the DNA is TGTGCCAGCAGGGGTGGGACAGGCAATCAGCCCCAGCATTCT. It yields the protein CASRGGTGNQPQHS.

The CDR3 sequence: CASSPLGQGDYGYTF. The CDR3 region has the DNA TGTGCCAGCAGCCCACTGGGACAGGGGGACTATGGCTACACCTTC. The chain couples TRBV5-5 to TRBJ1-2, with 11 bases matching TRBD1. Germline V gene lookup returns CDR1 SGHKS and CDR2 YYEKEE (reference sequence). The CDR3 spans 15 residues. V lost 4 bases to trimming and J lost 3 bases; unmatched junction nucleotides: 5.

The table lists this clonotype with a count of one. The gene calls are TRBV7-2 and TRBJ2-5; D is unresolved. CDR3 length: 11 residues. The V gene's germline CDR1 is SGHTA and CDR2 FQGNSA. Between the trimmed V and J ends, which lost 5 bases and 7 bases, there was a span of 8 bases. The CDR3 DNA reads as TGTGCCAGCAGCCCCACGGGGACCCAGTACTTC. It codes for CASSPTGTQYF.

Many counts were recorded for this clonotype. The V call is TRBV7-8, the J call TRBJ2-2; D is undetermined. Trimming left V 2 bases short and J 5 bases short, with 12 bases between. CDR1 is SGHVS and CDR2 is FQNEAQ in the germline V gene. The CDR3 runs 15 residues. As DNA, the CDR3 is TGTGCCAGCAGCTTAAATAGGGTGCAAACCGGGGAGCTGTTTTTT. This sequence encodes CASSLNRVQTGELFF.

V is TRBV6-1 and J is TRBJ2-2; perhaps TRBD2 as D (6 bases). Germline CDR1 is MNHNS and CDR2 is SASEGT. V gave up 6 bases and J gave up 3 bases, with 14 bases separating them. The CDR3 contains 15 residues. The CDR3 sequence is CASSSRDFDTGELFF. The CDR3 coding sequence is TGTGCCAGCAGCTCCCGGGACTTTGACACCGGGGAGCTGTTTTTT.

The chain has TRBV4-1 and TRBJ1-6; D possibly corresponds to TRBD1 (5 bases). The CDR3 runs 14 residues. V gave up 3 bases and J gave up 10 bases, with 13 bases separating them. Germline CDR1 is MGHRA and CDR2 is YSYEKL. The CDR3 nucleotides read TGCGCCAGCAGCCAGCAGGGTTTAGGATCACCCCTCCACTTT. Translating it yields CASSQQGLGSPLHF.

This clonotype was counted many times. This chain connects TRBV4-1 to TRBJ1-1, with 7 bases lining up with TRBD1. Germline V gene sequence: CDR1 MGHRA, CDR2 YSYEKL. V was clipped by 4 bases and J by 1 base; unmatched bases: 3. The CDR3 sequence is 14 residues long. CDR3 residues: CASSPYRGNTEAFF. The CDR3 DNA reads TGCGCCAGCAGCCCCTACAGGGGGAACACTGAAGCTTTCTTT.

CDR3 coding DNA: TGTGCCAGTATTGGGACTAGCGGGGACGAGACCCAGTACTTC. It is translated as CASIGTSGDETQYF. V and J are TRBV19 and TRBJ2-5; 13 bases map to TRBD2. The junction had 4 bases not matched to a gene; V was cut back by 7 bases and J by 5 bases. Germline values: CDR1 LNHDA, CDR2 SQIVND (reference sequence). The CDR3 is 14 residues long.